The 2 T cell receptor beta chains below come from one sample, sequenced in a study of regulatory dendritic cells for organ transplantation. Here immunoSEQ multiplex PCR was the method, and the copy in TCRdb shows in-frame clones only, minus some. This table holds roughly 35,000 clones, about 88% found once. The sequenced sample was naive CD4+ T cells from blood. Subset indicated: CD45RA+ naive T cells. These receptor sequences come from a human donor in good health.

This rearrangement joins TRBV27 to TRBJ2-3; tentative D call: TRBD2 (6 bases). The CDR3 loop spans 15 amino acids. Germline assignment: CDR1 MNHEY and CDR2 SMNVEV (reference sequence). V dropped 2 bases and J dropped 0 bases, with 9 bases sitting between them. The CDR3 DNA follows: TGTGCCAGCAGTTTAAAGAGCGGGAGCACAGATACGCAGTATTTT. Amino acids: CASSLKSGSTDTQYF.

This chain links TRBV30 with TRBJ1-1; perhaps TRBD1 as D (6 bases). CDR1 is GTSNPN and CDR2 is SVGIG in the germline V gene (reference sequence). V was clipped by 3 bases and J by 7 bases, with 15 bases between them. The CDR3 totals 13 residues. The CDR3 spells CAWRSPGANEAFF. DNA for the CDR3: TGTGCCTGGAGGTCCCCAGGGGCGAATGAAGCTTTCTTT.